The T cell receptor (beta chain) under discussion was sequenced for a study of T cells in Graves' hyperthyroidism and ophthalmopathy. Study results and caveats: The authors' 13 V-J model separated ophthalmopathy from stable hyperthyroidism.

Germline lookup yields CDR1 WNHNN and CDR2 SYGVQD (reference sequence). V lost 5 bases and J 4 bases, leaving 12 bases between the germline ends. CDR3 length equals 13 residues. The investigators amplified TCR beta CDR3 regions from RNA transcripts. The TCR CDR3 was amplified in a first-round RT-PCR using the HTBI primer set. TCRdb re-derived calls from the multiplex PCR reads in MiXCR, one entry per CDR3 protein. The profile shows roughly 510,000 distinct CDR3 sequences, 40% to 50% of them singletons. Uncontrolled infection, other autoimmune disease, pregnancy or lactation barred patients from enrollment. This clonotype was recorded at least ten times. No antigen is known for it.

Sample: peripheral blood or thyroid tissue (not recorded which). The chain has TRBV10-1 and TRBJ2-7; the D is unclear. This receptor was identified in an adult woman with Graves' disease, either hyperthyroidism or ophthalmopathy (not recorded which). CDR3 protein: CASSPSSGYEQYF. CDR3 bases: TGCGCCAGCAGTCCATCTTCTGGATACGAGCAGTACTTC.